The sequence of this TCR beta chain was determined in a study of beta chain features in type 1 diabetes. In its sample, this clone was seen a few times. The antigen is undetermined. Since all of the isolated RNA was reverse transcribed, expressed TCRB transcripts were what got sequenced. Data came from immunoSEQ multiplex PCR; TCRdb stores just in-frame clones and leaves some out. There are a few hundred thousand clones in the sample; 10% to 15% occur only once, and over 0.008% lies in the top ten. Notes on the study in general: An over-representation of cells with high TCR expression could result from cDNA sequencing. Among patients with Type 1 diabetes, TCRB CDR3s were moderately but significantly shorter in every one of the four CD4+ subsets.

The CDR3 has 15 residues. V shed 1 base and J shed 4 bases, with 12 bases lying between them. CDR1 is SGHAT, CDR2 FQNNGV, per germline. V gene TRBV11-2 combines with J gene TRBJ2-3; D possibly corresponds to TRBD2 (6 bases). The TCR sequence derives from a woman in her late teens or twenties with type 1 diabetes. The sample was naive CD4+ T cells from blood. CDR3 in DNA: TGTGCCAGCAGCTTAGTGGGACTCCTCGCAGATACGCAGTATTTT. This gives the protein CASSLVGLLADTQYF.